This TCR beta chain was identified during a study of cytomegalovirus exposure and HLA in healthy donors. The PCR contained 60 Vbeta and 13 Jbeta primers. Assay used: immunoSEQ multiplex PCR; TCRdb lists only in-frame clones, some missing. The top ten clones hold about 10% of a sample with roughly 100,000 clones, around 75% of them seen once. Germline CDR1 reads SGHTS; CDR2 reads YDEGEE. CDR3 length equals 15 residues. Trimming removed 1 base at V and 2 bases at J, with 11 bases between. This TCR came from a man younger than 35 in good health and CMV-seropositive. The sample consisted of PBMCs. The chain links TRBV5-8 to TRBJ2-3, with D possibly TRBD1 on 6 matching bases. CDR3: CASSLSGDTTDTQYF. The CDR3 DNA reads TGTGCCAGCAGCTTGTCCGGGGACACCACAGATACGCAGTATTTT.